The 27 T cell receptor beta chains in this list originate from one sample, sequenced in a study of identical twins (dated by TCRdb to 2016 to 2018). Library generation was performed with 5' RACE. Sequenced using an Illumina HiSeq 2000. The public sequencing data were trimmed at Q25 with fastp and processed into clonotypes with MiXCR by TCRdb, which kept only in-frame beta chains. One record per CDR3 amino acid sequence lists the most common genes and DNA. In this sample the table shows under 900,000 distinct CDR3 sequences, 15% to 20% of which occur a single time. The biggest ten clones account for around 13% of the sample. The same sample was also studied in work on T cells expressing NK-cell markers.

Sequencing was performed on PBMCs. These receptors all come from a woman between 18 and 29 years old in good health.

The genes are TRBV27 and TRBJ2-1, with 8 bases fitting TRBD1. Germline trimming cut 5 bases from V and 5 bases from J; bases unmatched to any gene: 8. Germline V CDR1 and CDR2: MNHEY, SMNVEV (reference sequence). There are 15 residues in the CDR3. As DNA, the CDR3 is TGTGCCAGCAGTCCGACAGGGGAATTTCACAATGAGCAGTTCTTC. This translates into CASSPTGEFHNEQFF.

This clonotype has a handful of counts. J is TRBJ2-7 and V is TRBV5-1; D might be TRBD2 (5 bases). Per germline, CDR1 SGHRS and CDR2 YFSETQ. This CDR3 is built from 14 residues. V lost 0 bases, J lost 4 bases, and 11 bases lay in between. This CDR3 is CASSLADWEYEQYF. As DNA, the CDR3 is TGCGCCAGCAGCTTGGCCGATTGGGAGTACGAGCAGTACTTC.

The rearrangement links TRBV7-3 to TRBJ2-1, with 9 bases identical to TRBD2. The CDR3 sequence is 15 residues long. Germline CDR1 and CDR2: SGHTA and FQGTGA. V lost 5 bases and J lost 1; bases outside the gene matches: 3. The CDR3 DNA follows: TGTGCCAGCAGCGGAAGCGGGGGGTCCTACAATGAGCAGTTCTTC. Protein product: CASSGSGGSYNEQFF.

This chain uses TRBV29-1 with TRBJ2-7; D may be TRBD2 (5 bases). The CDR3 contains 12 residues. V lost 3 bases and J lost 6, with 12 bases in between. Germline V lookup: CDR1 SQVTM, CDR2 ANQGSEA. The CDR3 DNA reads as TGCAGCGTTGAGTTACGAGGAGGCGAGCAGTACTTC. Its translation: CSVELRGGEQYF.

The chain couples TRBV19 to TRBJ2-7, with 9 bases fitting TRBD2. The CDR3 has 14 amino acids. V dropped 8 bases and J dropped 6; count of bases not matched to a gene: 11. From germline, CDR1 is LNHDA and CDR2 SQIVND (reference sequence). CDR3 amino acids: CASGKAGGPLEQYF. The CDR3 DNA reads TGTGCCAGTGGCAAGGCGGGAGGGCCCCTCGAGCAGTACTTC.

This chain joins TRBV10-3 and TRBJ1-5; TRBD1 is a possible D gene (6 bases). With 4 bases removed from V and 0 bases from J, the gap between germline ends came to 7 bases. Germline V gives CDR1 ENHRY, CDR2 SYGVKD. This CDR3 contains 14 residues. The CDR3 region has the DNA TGTGCCATCAGTGCGACAGGTAGCAATCAGCCCCAGCATTTT. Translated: CAISATGSNQPQHF.

DNA for the CDR3: TGCGCCAGCAGCCAAGACGGCAGGGGCACAGATACGCAGTATTTT. Encoded protein: CASSQDGRGTDTQYF. V gene TRBV4-3 combines with J gene TRBJ2-3; maybe TRBD1 (5 bases). The CDR3 loop spans 15 amino acids. Trimming cost V 0 bases and J 1 base, with 8 bases left between them. In germline, CDR1 is LGHNA, CDR2 YSLEER.

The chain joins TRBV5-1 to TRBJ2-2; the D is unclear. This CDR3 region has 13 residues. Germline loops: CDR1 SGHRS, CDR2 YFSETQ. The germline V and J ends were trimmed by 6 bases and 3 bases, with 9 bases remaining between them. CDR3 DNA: TGCGCCAGCATGCAGTTCTACACCGGGGAGCTGTTTTTT. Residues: CASMQFYTGELFF.

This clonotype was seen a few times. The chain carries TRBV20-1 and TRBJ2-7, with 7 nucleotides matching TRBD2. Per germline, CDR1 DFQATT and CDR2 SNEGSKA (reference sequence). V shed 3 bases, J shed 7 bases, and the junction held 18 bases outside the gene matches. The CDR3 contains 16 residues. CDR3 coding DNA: TGCAGTGCTAGGACATTTCGCACGGGGGGTACGCGGGAGCAGTACTTC. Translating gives CSARTFRTGGTREQYF.

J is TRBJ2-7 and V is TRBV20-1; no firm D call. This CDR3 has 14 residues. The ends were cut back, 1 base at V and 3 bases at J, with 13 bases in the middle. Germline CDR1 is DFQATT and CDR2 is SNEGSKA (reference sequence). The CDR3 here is CSARVAEKNYEQYF. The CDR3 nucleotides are TGCAGTGCTAGAGTAGCAGAAAAAAACTACGAGCAGTACTTC.

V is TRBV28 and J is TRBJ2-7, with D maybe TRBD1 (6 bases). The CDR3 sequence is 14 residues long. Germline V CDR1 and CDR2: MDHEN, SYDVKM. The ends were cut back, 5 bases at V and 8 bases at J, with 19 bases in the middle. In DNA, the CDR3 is TGTGCCAGCAGTCCGGAGACGATCCAGGGGAAGCAGTACTTC. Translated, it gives CASSPETIQGKQYF. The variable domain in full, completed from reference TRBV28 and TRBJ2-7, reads DVKVTQSSRYLVKRTGEKVFLECVQDMDHENMFWYRQDPGLGLRLIYFSYDVKMKEKGDIPEGYSVSREKKERFSLILESASTNQTSMYLCASSPETIQGKQYFGPGTRLTVT.

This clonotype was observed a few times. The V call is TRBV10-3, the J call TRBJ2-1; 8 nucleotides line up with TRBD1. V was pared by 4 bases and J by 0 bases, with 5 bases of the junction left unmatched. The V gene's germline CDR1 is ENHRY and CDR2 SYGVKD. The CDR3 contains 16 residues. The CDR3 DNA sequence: TGTGCCATCAGTGTGGACAGGGCACCCTCCTACAATGAGCAGTTCTTC. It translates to CAISVDRAPSYNEQFF.

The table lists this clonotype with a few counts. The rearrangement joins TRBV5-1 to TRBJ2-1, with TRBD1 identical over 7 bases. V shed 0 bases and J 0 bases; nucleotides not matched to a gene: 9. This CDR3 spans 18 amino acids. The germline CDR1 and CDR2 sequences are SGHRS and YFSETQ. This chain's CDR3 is CASSLGGQIPSSYNEQFF. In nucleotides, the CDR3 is TGCGCCAGCAGCTTGGGGGGACAGATTCCGAGCTCCTACAATGAGCAGTTCTTC.

The CDR3 sequence is CASVPGLLCEQFF. Written as DNA, the CDR3 is TGTGCCAGCGTCCCCGGACTCCTCTGTGAGCAGTTCTTC. The rearrangement uses TRBV5-6 and TRBJ2-1; TRBD2 might be the D (5 bases). Trimming removed 7 bases from V and 9 bases from J, with 17 bases in between. From germline, CDR1 is SGHDT and CDR2 YYEEEE. This CDR3 has 13 amino acids.

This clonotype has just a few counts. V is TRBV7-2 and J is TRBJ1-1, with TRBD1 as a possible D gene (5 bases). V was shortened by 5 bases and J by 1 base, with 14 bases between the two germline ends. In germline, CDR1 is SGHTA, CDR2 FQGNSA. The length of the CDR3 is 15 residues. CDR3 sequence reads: CASSPWGSKNTEAFF. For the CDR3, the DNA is TGTGCCAGCAGCCCATGGGGCAGTAAGAACACTGAAGCTTTCTTT.

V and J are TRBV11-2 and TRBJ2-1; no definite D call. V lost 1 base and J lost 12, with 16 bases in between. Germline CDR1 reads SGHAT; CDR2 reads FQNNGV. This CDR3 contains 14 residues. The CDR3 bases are TGTGCCAGCAGCTTAGGACTTTTGGCCTGGGGGCAGTTCTTC. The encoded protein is CASSLGLLAWGQFF.

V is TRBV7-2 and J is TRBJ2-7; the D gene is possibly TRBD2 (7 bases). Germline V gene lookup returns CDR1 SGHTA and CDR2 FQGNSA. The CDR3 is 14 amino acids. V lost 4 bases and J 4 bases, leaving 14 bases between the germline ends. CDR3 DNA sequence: TGTGCCAGCAGCTGGGGGGGGGGCGAGTACGAGCAGTACTTC. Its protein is CASSWGGGEYEQYF.

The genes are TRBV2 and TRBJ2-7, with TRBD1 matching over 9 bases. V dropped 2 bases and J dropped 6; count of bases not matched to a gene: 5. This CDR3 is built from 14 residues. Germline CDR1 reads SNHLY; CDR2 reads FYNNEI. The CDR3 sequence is CASSERTGATEQYF. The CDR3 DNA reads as TGTGCCAGCAGTGAAAGGACAGGGGCGACCGAGCAGTACTTC.

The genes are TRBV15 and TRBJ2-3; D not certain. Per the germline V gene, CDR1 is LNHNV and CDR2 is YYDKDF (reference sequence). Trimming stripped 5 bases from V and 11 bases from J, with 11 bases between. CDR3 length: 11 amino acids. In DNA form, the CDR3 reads TGTGCCACCAGCTATGACCAGATGCAGTATTTT. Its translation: CATSYDQMQYF. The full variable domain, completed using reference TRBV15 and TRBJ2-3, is DAMVIQNPRYQVTQFGKPVTLSCSQTLNHNVMYWYQQKSSQAPKLLFHYYDKDFNNEADTPDNFQSRRPNTSFCFLDIRSPGLGDTAMYLCATSYDQMQYFGPGTRLTVL.

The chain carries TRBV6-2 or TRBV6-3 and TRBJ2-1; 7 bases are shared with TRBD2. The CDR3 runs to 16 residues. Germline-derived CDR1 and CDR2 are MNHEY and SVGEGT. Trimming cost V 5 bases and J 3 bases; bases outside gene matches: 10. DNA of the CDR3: TGTGCCAGCAGTAAACGGAGCGGGGAGATCTACAATGAGCAGTTCTTC. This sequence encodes CASSKRSGEIYNEQFF.

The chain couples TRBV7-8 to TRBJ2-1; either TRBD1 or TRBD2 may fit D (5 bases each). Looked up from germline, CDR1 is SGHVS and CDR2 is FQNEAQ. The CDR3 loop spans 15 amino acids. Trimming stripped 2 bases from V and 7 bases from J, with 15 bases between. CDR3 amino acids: CASSLLPGPFNEQFF. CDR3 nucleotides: TGTGCCAGCAGCTTACTTCCGGGACCATTTAATGAGCAGTTCTTC.

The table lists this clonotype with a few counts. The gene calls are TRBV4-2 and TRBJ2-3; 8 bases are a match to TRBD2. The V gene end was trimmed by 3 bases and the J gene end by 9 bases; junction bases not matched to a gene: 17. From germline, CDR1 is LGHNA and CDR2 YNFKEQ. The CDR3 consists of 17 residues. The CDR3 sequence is CASSQTLKGAGEATQYF. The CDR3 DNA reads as TGTGCCAGCAGCCAGACCCTGAAGGGAGCGGGGGAGGCGACGCAGTATTTT.

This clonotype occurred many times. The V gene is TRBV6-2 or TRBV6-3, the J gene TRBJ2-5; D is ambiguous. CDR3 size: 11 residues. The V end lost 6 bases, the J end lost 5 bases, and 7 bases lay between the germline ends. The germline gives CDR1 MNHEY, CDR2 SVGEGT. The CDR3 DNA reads TGTGCCAGCAGGGTTTGGGAGACCCAGTACTTC. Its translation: CASRVWETQYF.

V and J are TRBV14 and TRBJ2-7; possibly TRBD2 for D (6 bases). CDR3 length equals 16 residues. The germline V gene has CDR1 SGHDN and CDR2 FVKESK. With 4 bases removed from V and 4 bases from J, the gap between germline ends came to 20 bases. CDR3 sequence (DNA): TGTGCCAGCAGCCTCGGGCGGGATCCGGGATATTACGAGCAGTACTTC. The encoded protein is CASSLGRDPGYYEQYF.

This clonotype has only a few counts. The CDR3 loop is CSAQAASGRASNEQFF. The DNA of the CDR3 is TGCAGTGCTCAGGCGGCTAGCGGGAGGGCCTCCAATGAGCAGTTCTTC. The J gene is TRBJ2-1, the V gene TRBV20-1; 12 nucleotides align to TRBD2. J was trimmed by 6 bases and V by 5 bases; bases with no gene match: 11. Germline loops: CDR1 DFQATT, CDR2 SNEGSKA (reference sequence). This CDR3 contains 16 residues.

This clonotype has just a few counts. Here the CDR3 reads CASSPPQGRVTDTQYF. The CDR3 DNA reads TGTGCCAGCAGCCCACCGCAGGGGAGGGTCACAGATACGCAGTATTTT. This chain uses TRBV7-2 with TRBJ2-3; D possibly corresponds to TRBD2 (7 bases). Germline V gives CDR1 SGHTA, CDR2 FQGNSA. The CDR3 loop spans 16 amino acids. V was cut by 5 bases and J by 2 bases, with 17 bases left in between.

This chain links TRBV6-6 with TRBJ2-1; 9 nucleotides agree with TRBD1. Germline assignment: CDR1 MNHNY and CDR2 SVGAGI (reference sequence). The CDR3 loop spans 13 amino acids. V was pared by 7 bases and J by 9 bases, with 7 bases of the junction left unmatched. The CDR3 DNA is TGTGCCAGCAACGACAGGGGGACGTCTGAGCAGTTCTTC. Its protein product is CASNDRGTSEQFF.